These 5 T cell receptor beta chains originate from one sample sequenced in a study of Ad26.COV2.S vaccination and SARS-CoV-2 variants. The table came from immunoSEQ multiplex PCR; TCRdb's copy has only in-frame clones and leaves some out. The data hold about 410,000 clones, with roughly nine tenths observed a single time. Treatment: roughly 18 received Ad26.COV2.S at low or high dose, single or two shots; about five received placebo; per-sample allocation not given. Sample collection was performed on day 63 after the first vaccine or placebo injection. This material consisted of peripheral blood, taken in a trial of Ad26.COV2.S vaccine versus placebo. The source is a person aged 18 to 59 who received the Ad26.COV2.S COVID-19 vaccine or a placebo.

In its sample, this clone was seen a few times. The chain's CDR3 is CASSLVGTSEQYF. The CDR3 DNA reads TGTGCCAGCAGCCTGGTCGGGACGTCCGAGCAGTACTTC. The chain carries TRBV14 and TRBJ2-7; D possibly uses TRBD1 or TRBD2 (5 bases each). The V gene lost 4 bases and the J gene lost 6 bases, with 13 bases spanning the gap. The CDR3 has 13 residues. CDR1 and CDR2 from the germline V gene are SGHDN and FVKESK.

The rearrangement joins TRBV19 to TRBJ1-5; D is uncertain. The CDR3 has 13 amino acids. V lost 3 bases and J 3 bases, leaving 6 bases between the germline ends. Germline values: CDR1 LNHDA, CDR2 SQIVND (reference sequence). The CDR3 DNA is TGTGCCAGTAGTATCCCGTTCAATCAGCCCCAGCATTTT. It yields the protein CASSIPFNQPQHF. Variable domain in full (rest from reference TRBV19 and TRBJ1-5): DGGITQSPKYLFRKEGQNVTLSCEQNLNHDAMYWYRQDPGQGLRLIYYSQIVNDFQKGDIAEGYSVSREKKESFPLTVTSAQKNPTAFYLCASSIPFNQPQHFGDGTRLSIL.

This clone has only one observation. The chain recombines TRBV20-1 with TRBJ1-2, with 9 bases fitting TRBD1. V lost 6 bases and J lost 4; bases outside the gene matches: 0. Per germline, CDR1 DFQATT and CDR2 SNEGSKA (reference sequence). The CDR3 length is 11 residues. The CDR3 protein is CSADRGYGYTF. The CDR3 bases are TGCAGTGCGGACAGGGGCTATGGCTACACCTTC.

The chain employs TRBV18 and TRBJ1-1; unclear D gene. Germline lookup yields CDR1 KGHSH and CDR2 LQKENI. V was pared by 3 bases and J by 5 bases, with 16 bases between. This CDR3 comprises 15 residues. CDR3: CASSPSGGRGTEAFF. The CDR3 DNA reads as TGTGCCAGCTCACCGTCTGGAGGGCGCGGGACTGAAGCTTTCTTT. The entire variable domain, with the rest obtained from reference TRBV18 and TRBJ1-1, is as follows: NAGVMQNPRHLVRRRGQEARLRCSPMKGHSHVYWYRQLPEEGLKFMVYLQKENIIDESGMPKERFSAEFPKEGPSILRIQQVVRGDSAAYFCASSPSGGRGTEAFFGQGTRLTVV.

V gene TRBV2 combines with J gene TRBJ1-3, with 8 bases lining up with TRBD1. The trim removed 0 bases at V and 1 base at J, leaving 2 bases unmatched. There are 16 residues in the CDR3. Germline CDR1 SNHLY, CDR2 FYNNEI. The CDR3, as DNA: TGTGCCAGCAGTGAAGCCTGGACAGGGTCTGGAAACACCATATATTTT. Translating it yields CASSEAWTGSGNTIYF.